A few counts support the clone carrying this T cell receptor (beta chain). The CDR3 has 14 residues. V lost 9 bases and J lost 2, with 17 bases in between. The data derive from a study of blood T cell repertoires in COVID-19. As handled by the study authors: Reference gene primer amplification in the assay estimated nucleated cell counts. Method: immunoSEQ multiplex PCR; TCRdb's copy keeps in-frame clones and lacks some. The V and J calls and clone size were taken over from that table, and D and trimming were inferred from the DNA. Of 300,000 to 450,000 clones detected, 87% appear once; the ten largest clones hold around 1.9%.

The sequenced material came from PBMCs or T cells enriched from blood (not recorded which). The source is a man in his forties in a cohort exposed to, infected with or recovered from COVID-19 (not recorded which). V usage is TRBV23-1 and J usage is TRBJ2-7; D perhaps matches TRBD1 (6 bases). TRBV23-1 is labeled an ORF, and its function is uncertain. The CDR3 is CARFHRAGTYEQYF. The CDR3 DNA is TGCGCCAGATTCCACAGGGCAGGGACCTACGAGCAGTACTTC.